The following is a T cell receptor (beta chain) sequence with its context. Together with a sample-barcoded 5' primer, a J-beta primer mix was included in a second PCR lasting roughly 6 to 12 cycles. TCRdb called the 5' RACE reads again in MiXCR, with one record for every CDR3 protein. This table has hundreds of thousands of distinct CDR3 sequences, just under 25% appearing once. The entry originates in a study of blood T cells in healthy people across ages. The CDR3 consists of 14 residues. The V gene lost 1 base and the J gene lost 1 base, with 8 bases spanning the gap. Germline assignment: CDR1 SGHRS and CDR2 YFSETQ. These sequences were also reported in another study, on T cells of mothers and their children.

This rearrangement joins TRBV5-1 to TRBJ1-1; D call uncertain. The TCR comes from a boy aged 10-17 years in good health. Input material: blood. The CDR3 is CASSLWGTNTEAFF. CDR3 coding DNA: TGCGCCAGCAGCTTGTGGGGTACGAACACTGAAGCTTTCTTT.